This T cell receptor (beta chain) was obtained from a study of blood T cell repertoires in COVID-19. Original analysis: Nucleated cell counts were estimated from reference gene primer amplification. Some clones are missing from TCRdb's copy, which holds only in-frame ones; the method was immunoSEQ multiplex PCR. For V, J and clone size, that table is used; D and trimming come from the DNA. The data contain 200,000 to 250,000 clones, approximately 78% of them singletons. What was sequenced was peripheral blood. This TCR was sampled from a young woman with acute or convalescent COVID-19.

For the CDR3, the DNA is TGTGCCAGCAGTCTCCAATTGAGAGATAATTCACCCCTCCACTTT. Translated: CASSLQLRDNSPLHF. The chain recombines TRBV6-5 with TRBJ1-6; D not certain. The CDR3 spans 15 residues. Trimming removed 5 bases from V and 5 bases from J, with 13 bases in between. The germline CDR1 and CDR2 sequences are MNHEY and SVGAGI.